These T cell receptor beta chains were read from a single sample in a study of shared clonotypes between healthy human individuals. TCRdb keeps only in-frame clones here, not all; method: immunoSEQ multiplex PCR. This sample yields millions of clones, of which around nine tenths are seen a single time; under 0.15% belongs to the top ten. Sample: naive CD4+ T cells sorted from blood. Receptors were obtained from a man aged 18 to 29 in good health. Each CDR3 is given with its conserved first and last residue. A D gene is named only where the DNA matches it firmly. Size is stated for part of the rows, as once, few or many counts, or as a class when the clone is expanded.

v_call: TRBV7-3
clone_size: .
j_call: TRBJ1-1
d_call: .
cdr3_aa: CASSSTGRTEAFF
cdr3_nt: TGTGCCAGCAGCTCTACCGGCCGGACTGAAGCTTTCTTT

v_call: TRBV7-9
clone_size: .
j_call: TRBJ1-4
d_call: .
cdr3_aa: CASTVARTTNEKLFF
cdr3_nt: TGTGCCAGCACTGTGGCGCGGACAACTAATGAAAAACTGTTTTTT

v_call: TRBV30
clone_size: once
j_call: TRBJ2-1
d_call: TRBD2
cdr3_aa: CAWSVLWTSGTQNLYNEQFF
cdr3_nt: TGTGCCTGGAGTGTACTTTGGACTAGCGGGACCCAGAACCTCTACAATGAGCAGTTCTTC

v_call: TRBV30
clone_size: .
j_call: TRBJ2-1
d_call: .
cdr3_aa: CAWCGTHYNEQFF
cdr3_nt: TGTGCCTGGTGCGGGACTCACTACAATGAGCAGTTCTTC

v_call: TRBV5-1
clone_size: once
j_call: TRBJ2-1
d_call: TRBD2
cdr3_aa: CASSLAVAGEGEQFF
cdr3_nt: TGCGCCAGCAGCTTGGCAGTAGCGGGAGAGGGTGAGCAGTTCTTC

v_call: TRBV5-5
clone_size: .
j_call: TRBJ1-4
d_call: .
cdr3_aa: CASSTGPNEKLFF
cdr3_nt: TGTGCCAGCAGCACAGGTCCTAATGAAAAACTGTTTTTT

v_call: TRBV11-2
clone_size: .
j_call: TRBJ2-3
d_call: .
cdr3_aa: CASSLDHGTDTQYF
cdr3_nt: TGTGCCAGCAGCTTAGATCACGGGACAGATACGCAGTATTTT

v_call: TRBV12-5
clone_size: .
j_call: TRBJ1-1
d_call: .
cdr3_aa: CASGLGVKTALGSEAFF
cdr3_nt: TGTGCTAGTGGTTTGGGGGTCAAGACAGCCCTAGGCTCTGAAGCTTTCTTT

v_call: TRBV6-1
clone_size: .
j_call: TRBJ2-7
d_call: .
cdr3_aa: CASSYTSPYEQYF
cdr3_nt: TGTGCCAGCAGTTATACTAGCCCCTACGAGCAGTACTTC

v_call: TRBV11-2
clone_size: .
j_call: TRBJ1-1
d_call: TRBD1
cdr3_aa: CASSSWTGLNTEAFF
cdr3_nt: TGTGCCAGCAGCTCATGGACAGGACTAAACACTGAAGCTTTCTTT

v_call: TRBV29-1
clone_size: .
j_call: TRBJ1-5
d_call: .
cdr3_aa: CSVAGSGQPQHF
cdr3_nt: TGCAGCGTAGCGGGGAGCGGTCAGCCCCAGCATTTT

v_call: TRBV7-9
clone_size: .
j_call: TRBJ1-1
d_call: TRBD1
cdr3_aa: CASHPGPWDRDEAFF
cdr3_nt: TGTGCCAGCCACCCAGGGCCTTGGGACAGGGATGAAGCTTTCTTT

v_call: TRBV19
clone_size: .
j_call: TRBJ2-7
d_call: TRBD1
cdr3_aa: CASRRATGPYYEQYF
cdr3_nt: TGTGCCAGTAGACGAGCGACAGGGCCCTATTACGAGCAGTACTTC

v_call: TRBV5-1
clone_size: once
j_call: TRBJ2-6
d_call: TRBD1
cdr3_aa: CASSLLAGGESGANVLTF
cdr3_nt: TGCGCCAGCAGCTTGTTGGCAGGGGGCGAGTCTGGGGCCAACGTCCTGACTTTC

v_call: TRBV7-2
clone_size: .
j_call: TRBJ1-5
d_call: .
cdr3_aa: CASSFNAGSNYNQPQHF
cdr3_nt: TGTGCCAGCAGCTTTAACGCAGGATCTAATTACAATCAGCCCCAGCATTTT

v_call: TRBV19
clone_size: .
j_call: TRBJ1-2
d_call: .
cdr3_aa: CASNGSPEQGRPSYGYTF
cdr3_nt: TGTGCCAGTAACGGGTCTCCGGAACAGGGACGTCCGAGCTATGGCTACACCTTC

v_call: TRBV19
clone_size: .
j_call: TRBJ1-1
d_call: .
cdr3_aa: CASSIEGGMRNTEAFF
cdr3_nt: TGTGCCAGTAGTATCGAGGGGGGTATGAGGAACACTGAAGCTTTCTTT

v_call: TRBV5-6
clone_size: .
j_call: TRBJ1-6
d_call: TRBD1
cdr3_aa: CASSFSGQGGSPLHF
cdr3_nt: TGTGCCAGCAGCTTTTCTGGACAGGGCGGATCACCCCTCCACTTT

v_call: TRBV6-1
clone_size: .
j_call: TRBJ2-7
d_call: .
cdr3_aa: CASRDPWTDSYEQYF
cdr3_nt: TGTGCCAGCAGGGATCCCTGGACTGATTCCTACGAGCAGTACTTC

v_call: TRBV6-5
clone_size: .
j_call: TRBJ2-5
d_call: .
cdr3_aa: CASSYSTGDQETQYF
cdr3_nt: TGTGCCAGCAGTTACTCGACAGGAGACCAAGAGACCCAGTACTTC

v_call: TRBV30
clone_size: once
j_call: TRBJ2-1
d_call: TRBD2
cdr3_aa: CAWSVPRTSGRRYSYNEQFF
cdr3_nt: TGTGCCTGGAGTGTGCCTCGGACTAGCGGGAGGAGATACTCCTACAATGAGCAGTTCTTC

v_call: TRBV25-1
clone_size: .
j_call: TRBJ2-5
d_call: TRBD1
cdr3_aa: CASSELRGGAGTQYF
cdr3_nt: TGTGCCAGCAGTGAATTAAGAGGGGGCGCGGGGACCCAGTACTTC